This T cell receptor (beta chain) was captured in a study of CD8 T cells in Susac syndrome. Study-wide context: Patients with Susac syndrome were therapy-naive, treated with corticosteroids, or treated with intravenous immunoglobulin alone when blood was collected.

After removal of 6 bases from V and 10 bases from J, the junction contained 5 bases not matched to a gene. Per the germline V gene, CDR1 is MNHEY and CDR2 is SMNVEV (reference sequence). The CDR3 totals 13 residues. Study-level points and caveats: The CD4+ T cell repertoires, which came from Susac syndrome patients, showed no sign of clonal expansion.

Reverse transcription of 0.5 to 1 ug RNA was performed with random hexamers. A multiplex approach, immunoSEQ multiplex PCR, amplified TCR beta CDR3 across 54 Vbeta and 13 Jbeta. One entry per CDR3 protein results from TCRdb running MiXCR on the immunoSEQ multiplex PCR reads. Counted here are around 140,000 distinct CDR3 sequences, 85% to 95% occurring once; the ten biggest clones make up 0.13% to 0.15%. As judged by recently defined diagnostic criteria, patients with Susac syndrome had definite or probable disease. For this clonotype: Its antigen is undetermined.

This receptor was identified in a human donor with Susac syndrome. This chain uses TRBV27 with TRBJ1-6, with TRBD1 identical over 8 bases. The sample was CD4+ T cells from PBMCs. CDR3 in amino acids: CASRTGGQSPLHF. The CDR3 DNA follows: TGTGCCAGCAGAACAGGGGGTCAATCACCCCTCCACTTT.